Presented here are 32 T cell receptor beta chains from one specimen sequenced in a study of shared clonotypes between healthy human individuals. Profiled with immunoSEQ multiplex PCR; TCRdb holds only in-frame clones, not every one. There are over 850,000 clones in the sample; 70% to 80% occur only once, and roughly 0.65% lies in the top ten. The sample taken for sequencing was memory CD4+ T cells from PBMCs. The subset here: CD45RA-negative fraction. The receptors here all came from a man aged 18 to 35 in good health. Some clones in this sample may be carry-over from other donors' samples.

The chain couples TRBV28 to TRBJ2-5; D is possibly TRBD2 (6 bases). The V gene lost 1 base and the J gene lost 5 bases, with 17 bases spanning the gap. In germline, CDR1 is MDHEN, CDR2 SYDVKM. This CDR3 region has 16 residues. CDR3 residues: CASSLSGWGVGETQYF. CDR3 nucleotide sequence: TGTGCCAGCAGTTTATCAGGATGGGGGGTCGGGGAGACCCAGTACTTC.

The genes are TRBV5-4 and TRBJ1-2; D gene unclear. Looked up from germline, CDR1 is SGHNT and CDR2 is YYREEE (reference sequence). The CDR3 loop spans 15 amino acids. V lost 4 bases and J 7 bases, leaving 20 bases between the germline ends. CDR3 sequence reads: CASSLPGGIPSGYTF. CDR3 DNA: TGTGCCAGCAGCCTGCCCGGAGGTATCCCTTCTGGCTACACCTTC.

This clone was found once. Since a much larger clone is just one base distant, this may be a read error. This chain uses TRBV5-4 with TRBJ1-5; D possibly corresponds to TRBD1 (5 bases). Germline loops: CDR1 SGHNT, CDR2 YYREEE (reference sequence). The CDR3 is made up of 14 amino acids. DNA of the CDR3: TGTACCAGCAGCTTGGGGGGTTCCAATCAGCCCCAGCATTTT. Its translation is CTSSLGGSNQPQHF.

This chain joins TRBV11-2 and TRBJ2-3; D is undetermined. Germline CDR1 and CDR2: SGHAT and FQNNGV. The CDR3 covers 13 residues. V was shortened by 8 bases and J by 1 base, with 10 bases between the two germline ends. CDR3 sequence: CASQKRGTDTQYF. The CDR3 DNA is TGTGCCAGCCAGAAAAGGGGCACAGATACGCAGTATTTT.

The V call is TRBV2, the J call TRBJ1-2, with a possible D match to TRBD1 (5 bases). Germline CDR1 reads SNHLY; CDR2 reads FYNNEI. The CDR3 extends over 12 amino acids. Trimming shortened V by 4 bases and J by 8 bases, and 11 bases separated the two germline ends. The CDR3 DNA sequence: TGTGCCAGCAGTGTTTGGGGGAAAGGCTACACCTTC. Translated: CASSVWGKGYTF. The complete variable domain, with remaining parts taken from reference TRBV2 and TRBJ1-2, reads EPEVTQTPSHQVTQMGQEVILRCVPISNHLYFYWYRQILGQKVEFLVSFYNNEISEKSEIFDDQFSVERPDGSNFTLKIRSTKLEDSAMYFCASSVWGKGYTFGSGTRLTVV.

The J gene is TRBJ2-2, the V gene TRBV2; 7 bases agree with TRBD1. Germline CDR1 and CDR2: SNHLY and FYNNEI. J was trimmed by 5 bases and V by 7 bases; bases with no gene match: 7. The CDR3 totals 14 residues. CDR3 protein: CASMRQGVTGELFF. In nucleotides, the CDR3 is TGTGCCAGCATGCGACAGGGAGTAACCGGGGAGCTGTTTTTT.

DNA of the CDR3: TGTGCCAGCAGCTTTGCACGCGGCGGGGGGTATGAAAAACTGTTTTTT. Translated: CASSFARGGGYEKLFF. The chain employs TRBV7-9 and TRBJ1-4; D might be TRBD1 (5 bases). The germline CDR1 and CDR2 sequences are SEHNR and FQNEAQ (reference sequence). Trimming removed 3 bases from V and 6 bases from J, with 17 bases in between. This CDR3 region has 16 residues.

Concerning this clone: Other DNA sequences from this sample encode an identical CDR3 as well. CDR3 DNA: TGTGCCAGCAGCGCAAAGCTAGCGGAGCCCCAAGAGACCCAGTACTTC. Translation gives CASSAKLAEPQETQYF. The chain has TRBV7-9 and TRBJ2-5; 7 nucleotides agree with TRBD2. With V trimmed by 5 bases and J by 1 base, 10 bases remained unmatched. Germline V gives CDR1 SEHNR, CDR2 FQNEAQ (reference sequence). This CDR3 is 16 amino acids long.

This sequence joins TRBV7-8 and TRBJ2-7; 9 bases map to TRBD2. This CDR3 contains 15 residues. Germline V gene lookup returns CDR1 SGHVS and CDR2 FQNEAQ. V lost 2 bases and J lost 2; bases outside the gene matches: 4. The CDR3, as DNA: TGTGCCAGCAGCTTAAGTACTAGCGGGCCCTACGAGCAGTACTTC. Translating it yields CASSLSTSGPYEQYF. Filled out from reference TRBV7-8 and TRBJ2-7, the complete variable domain reads GAGVSQSPRYKVAKRGQDVALRCDPISGHVSLFWYQQALGQGPEFLTYFQNEAQLDKSGLPSDRFFAERPEGSVSTLKIQRTQQEDSAVYLCASSLSTSGPYEQYFGPGTRLTVT.

This clone has just a few counts. V and J are TRBV29-1 and TRBJ2-5; 10 bases fit TRBD1. This CDR3 is built from 13 residues. Germline lookup yields CDR1 SQVTM and CDR2 ANQGSEA. The V gene end was trimmed by 7 bases and the J gene end by 4 bases; junction bases not matched to a gene: 6. The CDR3 DNA reads as TGCAGCGGCCACCGGGACAGGGGAGAGACCCAGTACTTC. Protein sequence: CSGHRDRGETQYF.

This chain uses TRBV5-6 with TRBJ2-5; 9 nucleotides line up with TRBD1. V lost 0 bases, J lost 5 bases, and 8 bases stayed unmatched. Per germline, CDR1 SGHDT and CDR2 YYEEEE. The CDR3 has 16 amino acids. The chain's CDR3 is CASSLGGQGRRETQYF. CDR3 DNA sequence: TGTGCCAGCAGCTTGGGAGGACAGGGGAGAAGGGAGACCCAGTACTTC.

The V gene is TRBV29-1, the J gene TRBJ1-1; 9 positions match TRBD1. The CDR3 extends over 15 amino acids. The V gene end was trimmed by 4 bases and the J gene end by 3 bases; junction bases not matched to a gene: 9. Germline CDR1 and CDR2: SQVTM and ANQGSEA. The CDR3 is CSVGALGTGYTEAFF. For the CDR3, the DNA is TGCAGCGTTGGGGCTCTGGGGACAGGGTACACTGAAGCTTTCTTT.

As for this clone: A read error may account for a junction end that differs from germline. The chain joins TRBV28 to TRBJ2-7; 8 bases fit TRBD1. CDR1 is MDHEN and CDR2 is SYDVKM in the germline V gene. The CDR3 is 15 amino acids. DNA for the CDR3: TGTGCCAGCAGTTTAGCGTCAGGGGGCTCCGACGAGCAGTACTTC. It is translated as CASSLASGGSDEQYF.

The chain carries TRBV5-6 and TRBJ1-3, with D maybe TRBD1 (6 bases). The CDR3 is 19 residues long. Trimming took 2 bases from V and 2 from J, leaving 23 bases between them. CDR1 and CDR2 (germline): SGHDT, YYEEEE. DNA for the CDR3: TGTGCCAGCAGCTTAGCCGGGACAAGGTCCCTTCGGGCTGGAAACACCATATATTTT. As protein: CASSLAGTRSLRAGNTIYF. Using reference TRBV5-6 and TRBJ1-3 for the parts outside the CDR3, the full variable domain is DAGVTQSPTHLIKTRGQQVTLRCSPKSGHDTVSWYQQALGQGPQFIFQYYEEEERQRGNFPDRFSGHQFPNYSSELNVNALLLGDSALYLCASSLAGTRSLRAGNTIYFGEGSWLTVV.

This clone was counted between two and nine times. V is TRBV5-1 and J is TRBJ2-1, with 10 bases identical to TRBD2. The CDR3 length is 14 residues. J lost 9 bases, V lost 3 bases, and 6 bases had no gene match. Germline CDR1 SGHRS, CDR2 YFSETQ. CDR3 sequence: CASSSPSGSGEQFF. CDR3 sequence (DNA): TGCGCCAGCAGCTCCCCTAGCGGGAGTGGTGAGCAGTTCTTC.

Concerning this clone: This sample also contains other DNA sequences that code for the same CDR3. This chain connects TRBV18 to TRBJ1-2, with 7 nucleotides matching TRBD1. This CDR3 comprises 13 residues. Germline CDR1 is KGHSH and CDR2 is LQKENI. V lost 3 bases to trimming and J lost 4 bases; unmatched junction nucleotides: 2. CDR3 nucleotide sequence: TGTGCCAGCTCACCGGACAGGATCTATGGCTACACCTTC. It codes for CASSPDRIYGYTF.

In its sample, this clone was seen a few times. The chain has TRBV6-5 and TRBJ2-5; D gene uncertain. The CDR3 covers 15 residues. V dropped 7 bases and J dropped 0 bases, with 15 bases sitting between them. Looked up from germline, CDR1 is MNHEY and CDR2 is SVGAGI. CDR3 region: CASTPQQRYQETQYF. In DNA form, the CDR3 reads TGTGCCAGCACCCCCCAACAGAGGTACCAAGAGACCCAGTACTTC.

This chain connects TRBV14 to TRBJ2-5, with D uncertain. Trimming cost V 0 bases and J 4 bases, with 3 bases left between them. Per the germline V gene, CDR1 is SGHDN and CDR2 is FVKESK. CDR3 length: 12 amino acids. The CDR3 here is CASSQDTETQYF. DNA of the CDR3: TGTGCCAGCAGCCAAGATACAGAGACCCAGTACTTC.

This clone was picked up one time. This rearrangement joins TRBV15 to TRBJ2-3, with D possibly TRBD1 on 6 matching bases. V dropped 5 bases and J dropped 5 bases, with 17 bases sitting between them. Per the germline V gene, CDR1 is LNHNV and CDR2 is YYDKDF (reference sequence). The CDR3 length is 15 residues. The CDR3 nucleotides read TGTGCCACCAGCCCCCTATATGCAGGGGAAGATACGCAGTATTTT. Amino acid sequence: CATSPLYAGEDTQYF.

This chain connects TRBV28 to TRBJ1-2; no clear D gene. CDR3 length: 14 amino acids. Between the trimmed V and J ends, which lost 7 bases and 4 bases, there was a span of 16 bases. Per germline, CDR1 MDHEN and CDR2 SYDVKM. CDR3 amino acids: CASMAAFFPYGYTF. CDR3 coding DNA: TGTGCCAGCATGGCAGCCTTCTTCCCCTATGGCTACACCTTC.

This chain connects TRBV28 to TRBJ1-1; the match to TRBD1 covers 8 bases. Germline assignment: CDR1 MDHEN and CDR2 SYDVKM. This CDR3 has 12 residues. The ends lost 8 bases at V and 7 bases at J; junction bases unmatched: 6. The CDR3 reads CASYRTGFEAFF. The CDR3 DNA is TGTGCCAGCTACCGGACAGGGTTTGAAGCTTTCTTT.

The chain combines TRBV28 with TRBJ2-4; D is perhaps TRBD1 (6 bases). The CDR3 has 15 residues. Trimming stripped 5 bases from V and 5 bases from J, with 16 bases between. Germline CDR1 and CDR2: MDHEN and SYDVKM. The CDR3 loop reads CASSGVGAPQNIQYF. CDR3 coding DNA: TGTGCCAGCAGTGGGGTGGGGGCTCCCCAAAACATTCAGTACTTC.

The rearrangement links TRBV15 to TRBJ2-3; D perhaps matches TRBD2 (7 bases). The V end was cut by 5 bases, the J end by 0 bases, with 15 bases between. This CDR3 comprises 16 residues. Germline lookup yields CDR1 LNHNV and CDR2 YYDKDF (reference sequence). The CDR3 loop is CATSASRGGSTDTQYF. The CDR3 DNA reads as TGTGCCACCAGCGCGAGCAGGGGAGGGAGCACAGATACGCAGTATTTT.

This sequence joins TRBV19 and TRBJ2-6; TRBD2 agrees at 7 bases. The CDR3 is made up of 16 amino acids. Per germline, CDR1 LNHDA and CDR2 SQIVND (reference sequence). V dropped 6 bases and J dropped 4; count of bases not matched to a gene: 9. Here the CDR3 reads CASSPQAGAGANVLTF. The CDR3 nucleotides are TGTGCCAGTAGCCCCCAGGCGGGAGCCGGGGCCAACGTCCTGACTTTC.

The chain recombines TRBV6-5 with TRBJ2-6; 7 bases map to TRBD1. The germline V gene encodes CDR1 MNHEY and CDR2 SVGAGI. The CDR3 totals 15 residues. With 6 bases clipped from V and 4 bases from J, the junction kept 6 bases outside the gene matches. The CDR3 reads CASRKGGSGANVLTF. Here the CDR3 DNA reads TGTGCCAGCAGGAAAGGGGGCTCCGGGGCCAACGTCCTGACTTTC.

In the case of this clone: A far larger clone is one nucleotide away, so this likely arose from a read error. The CDR3 ends on some other residue instead of the conserved phenylalanine or tryptophan, so this is likely a read error. V gene TRBV5-1 combines with J gene TRBJ1-1; TRBD1 is a possible D gene (5 bases). Trimming left V 2 bases short and J 11 bases short, with 19 bases between. This CDR3 region has 14 residues. Looked up from germline, CDR1 is SGHRS and CDR2 is YFSETQ. CDR3 in amino acids: CASSLVGAGKVAFV. Here the CDR3 DNA reads TGCGCCAGCAGCTTAGTCGGGGCCGGAAAAGTCGCTTTCGTT.

The CDR3 nucleotides read TGTGCCAGCCGGACCGGGGGGGAGGGCACAGATACGCAGTATTTT. Translating it yields CASRTGGEGTDTQYF. This chain uses TRBV6-5 with TRBJ2-3; 8 bases fit TRBD2. The CDR3 consists of 15 residues. CDR1 and CDR2 (germline): MNHEY, SVGAGI. Trimming at V came to 8 bases and at J to 1 base, leaving 8 bases not matched to a gene.

This clone was picked up many times. The rearrangement uses TRBV2 and TRBJ2-3; D ambiguous. Deletions cut 0 bases from V and 2 bases from J, with 15 bases between. Germline CDR1 SNHLY, CDR2 FYNNEI. This CDR3 has 17 residues. As DNA, the CDR3 is TGTGCCAGCAGTGAAGCTAGGTTCCAAACTCTCACAGATACGCAGTATTTT. Its protein is CASSEARFQTLTDTQYF.

The chain uses TRBV5-6 and TRBJ1-1; a possible D gene is TRBD1 (5 bases). The CDR3 sequence is 14 residues long. Germline values: CDR1 SGHDT, CDR2 YYEEEE. The V and J ends lost 3 bases and 0 bases respectively, with 9 bases between them. CDR3 in amino acids: CASSWTTVNTEAFF. The CDR3 region has the DNA TGTGCCAGCAGCTGGACGACAGTGAACACTGAAGCTTTCTTT.

This chain connects TRBV28 to TRBJ2-7, with D perhaps matching TRBD1 or TRBD2 (5 bases each). Germline V gives CDR1 MDHEN, CDR2 SYDVKM. The V and J ends lost 8 bases and 3 bases respectively, with 17 bases between them. The CDR3 has 14 amino acids. CDR3 region: CASGSGPLNYEQYF. Written as DNA, the CDR3 is TGTGCCAGCGGCTCGGGACCGTTGAACTACGAGCAGTACTTC.

V gene TRBV7-9 combines with J gene TRBJ2-2, with 8 bases lining up with TRBD2. This CDR3 contains 14 residues. The V and J ends lost 4 bases and 10 bases, in that order; junction bases with no gene match: 8. Germline lookup yields CDR1 SEHNR and CDR2 FQNEAQ (reference sequence). The DNA for the CDR3 is TGTGCCAGCAGCTGGGGGCCAGCGGGGGCGGAGCTGTTTTTT. Protein sequence: CASSWGPAGAELFF.

The rearrangement links TRBV19 to TRBJ1-3; D possibly corresponds to TRBD1 (5 bases). The CDR3 covers 19 residues. Trimming removed 1 base from V and 4 bases from J, with 23 bases in between. CDR1 is LNHDA, CDR2 SQIVND, per germline (reference sequence). CDR3 coding DNA: TGTGCCAGTAGTATAGCAGTTTTCGGGGACGGAACGTTCGGAAACACCATATATTTT. This gives the protein CASSIAVFGDGTFGNTIYF.